This T cell receptor (beta chain) is drawn from a study of blood T cells in healthy people across ages. Study overall: Capturing about one barcoded beta molecule per two T cells was achieved by template switching.

The study's findings and limits: Estimated diversity, derived from one million T cells, was regarded as an underestimate. Naive T cell percentage showed a strong correlation with the diversity of TCR beta.

The CDR3 runs to 16 residues. The V gene lost 2 bases and the J gene lost 2 bases, with 13 bases spanning the gap. CDR1 is KGHDR and CDR2 is SFDVKD in the germline V gene. A word on this clonotype: Its antigen remains unknown.

Primed by a sample-barcoded 5' primer and a J-beta primer mix, a second PCR proceeded for about 6 to 12 cycles. A single record per CDR3 protein comes from TCRdb applying MiXCR to the 5' RACE reads. The sample consists of almost 1 million distinct CDR3 sequences, roughly 51% of them appearing once. The sequencing sample was made of blood. The sequence came from a woman aged 55-70 years in good health. J is TRBJ2-3 and V is TRBV24-1; no clear D gene. For the CDR3, the DNA is TGTGCCACCAGTGATTCCGGCCCCCCGACCACAGATACGCAGTATTTT. It is translated as CATSDSGPPTTDTQYF.